The 27 T cell receptor beta chains presented below share a single source sample, sequenced in a study of blood T cell repertoires in COVID-19. The assay was immunoSEQ multiplex PCR, and TCRdb's table has in-frame clones only and misses some. The sample lists hundreds of thousands of clones, about 90% occurring once. Material for sequencing was peripheral blood. The receptors were sampled from a woman aged 18-29 years with acute or convalescent COVID-19.

This sequence joins TRBV30 and TRBJ1-1; 8 bases align to TRBD1. Germline lookup yields CDR1 GTSNPN and CDR2 SVGIG (reference sequence). The V and J ends lost 5 bases and 6 bases, in that order; junction bases with no gene match: 5. The CDR3 has 12 residues. CDR3 residues: CAWGLQGAEAFF. The CDR3 bases are TGTGCCTGGGGCCTACAGGGGGCTGAAGCTTTCTTT.

V and J are TRBV15 and TRBJ2-7; 7 bases line up with TRBD2. The CDR3 length is 14 residues. Germline V CDR1 and CDR2: LNHNV, YYDKDF (reference sequence). V was clipped by 6 bases and J by 6 bases; unmatched bases: 11. Here the CDR3 DNA reads TGTGCCACCAGTTTGGGAGGGACTGCCTTCGAGCAGTACTTC. It yields the protein CATSLGGTAFEQYF.

The chain joins TRBV4-3 to TRBJ2-1; D gene unclear. Germline-derived CDR1 and CDR2 are LGHNA and YSLEER. The germline V and J ends were trimmed by 1 base and 7 bases, with 11 bases remaining between them. The CDR3 sequence is 14 residues long. CDR3 loop: CASSQGPWSNEQFF. The CDR3 DNA reads as TGCGCCAGCAGCCAAGGGCCCTGGTCGAATGAGCAGTTCTTC.

The chain recombines TRBV6-5 with TRBJ1-1; the D gene is possibly TRBD1 (6 bases). Trimming cost V 8 bases and J 0 bases, with 10 bases left between them. Germline V gene sequence: CDR1 MNHEY, CDR2 SVGAGI. The CDR3 consists of 13 residues. The CDR3 DNA reads TGTGCCAGCGAATCAGGGGTGAACACTGAAGCTTTCTTT. This translates into CASESGVNTEAFF.

The J gene is TRBJ2-7, the V gene TRBV5-5, with D unresolved. The germline V gene has CDR1 SGHKS and CDR2 YYEKEE (reference sequence). The ends were cut back, 2 bases at V and 2 bases at J, with 20 bases in the middle. The CDR3 sequence is 17 residues long. DNA for the CDR3: TGTGCCAGCAGCTTACACACTAACCCCATCCCCACCTACGAGCAGTACTTC. Its protein product is CASSLHTNPIPTYEQYF.

The CDR3 DNA reads as TGTGCCAGCAGCTTGGTGGGGGGAGCGGAAGCTTTCTTT. Translating it yields CASSLVGGAEAFF. The chain has TRBV5-6 and TRBJ1-1; tentative D call: TRBD1 (5 bases). CDR3 length: 13 amino acids. Looked up from germline, CDR1 is SGHDT and CDR2 is YYEEEE. Trimming took 0 bases from V and 8 from J, leaving 11 bases between them.

V is TRBV7-2 and J is TRBJ2-7; TRBD1 agrees at 9 bases. The V gene end was trimmed by 2 bases and the J gene end by 4 bases; junction bases not matched to a gene: 6. CDR3 length equals 15 residues. Germline CDR1 SGHTA, CDR2 FQGNSA. Here the CDR3 DNA reads TGTGCCAGCAGCTTAAGGGGACAGGGAAGTTACGAGCAGTACTTC. This codes for CASSLRGQGSYEQYF.

The chain uses TRBV7-3 and TRBJ2-2; D is perhaps TRBD2 (6 bases). The germline gives CDR1 SGHTA, CDR2 FQGTGA. With 3 bases removed from V and 4 bases from J, the gap between germline ends came to 18 bases. The CDR3 contains 17 residues. CDR3 sequence reads: CASSFVGGAGTTGELFF. The CDR3 nucleotides read TGTGCCAGCAGCTTTGTGGGCGGGGCAGGGACCACCGGGGAGCTGTTTTTT.

This chain joins TRBV20-1 and TRBJ2-5, with 11 bases matching TRBD2. With 3 bases clipped from V and 1 base from J, the junction kept 4 bases outside the gene matches. The CDR3 spans 15 residues. The germline V gene encodes CDR1 DFQATT and CDR2 SNEGSKA (reference sequence). CDR3 region: CSASVGLAAQETQYF. The CDR3 DNA reads as TGCAGTGCTAGTGTGGGACTAGCGGCCCAAGAGACCCAGTACTTC.

The chain recombines TRBV24-1 with TRBJ1-1, with 9 bases that match TRBD1. Germline V gene sequence: CDR1 KGHDR, CDR2 SFDVKD. CDR3 length: 15 residues. V was clipped by 5 bases and J by 0 bases; unmatched bases: 3. This chain's CDR3 is CATSVGTGMNTEAFF. The CDR3 DNA is TGTGCCACCAGTGTCGGGACAGGGATGAACACTGAAGCTTTCTTT.

This chain connects TRBV19 to TRBJ1-6; a weak D match, TRBD1 (6 bases). The germline V gene has CDR1 LNHDA and CDR2 SQIVND (reference sequence). This CDR3 spans 16 amino acids. Between the trimmed V and J ends, which lost 3 bases and 8 bases, there was a span of 17 bases. The CDR3 region is CASSIGTIRVHSPLHF. DNA for the CDR3: TGTGCCAGTAGTATCGGGACAATAAGAGTACATTCACCCCTCCACTTT.

Here the CDR3 reads CASSPDRANTEAFF. The CDR3 bases are TGTGCCAGCAGCCCCGACAGGGCGAACACTGAAGCTTTCTTT. This chain links TRBV7-9 with TRBJ1-1; 7 bases map to TRBD1. The CDR3 runs to 14 residues. Germline assignment: CDR1 SEHNR and CDR2 FQNEAQ (reference sequence). V shed 5 bases and J 1 base; nucleotides not matched to a gene: 4.

The V call is TRBV23-1, the J call TRBJ1-1; 8 nucleotides match TRBD1. TRBV23-1 is labeled an ORF, and its function is uncertain. Trimming at V came to 2 bases and at J to 6 bases, leaving 8 bases not matched to a gene. This CDR3 spans 15 amino acids. DNA of the CDR3: TGCGCCAGCAGTCAACATGGACAGGGTCTGTCTGAAGCTTTCTTT. It codes for CASSQHGQGLSEAFF.

This chain uses TRBV6-2 or TRBV6-3 with TRBJ1-5; 7 bases match TRBD1. V dropped 5 bases and J dropped 7; count of bases not matched to a gene: 8. This CDR3 is 14 amino acids long. Germline assignment: CDR1 MNHEY and CDR2 SVGEGT. CDR3 sequence (DNA): TGTGCCAGCAGTCCGGGACAGCCTAGCCAGCCCCAGCATTTT. It is translated as CASSPGQPSQPQHF.

The chain joins TRBV24-1 to TRBJ1-4; D is unclear. V gave up 2 bases and J gave up 6 bases, with 15 bases separating them. The CDR3 loop spans 16 amino acids. The V gene's germline CDR1 is KGHDR and CDR2 SFDVKD. The CDR3 coding sequence is TGTGCCACCAGTGATTCTACGGGGAAGGAGTATGAAAAACTGTTTTTT. It yields the protein CATSDSTGKEYEKLFF.

The CDR3 is CASSLTGRQETQYF. DNA of the CDR3: TGTGCCAGCAGCTTAACAGGTCGGCAAGAGACCCAGTACTTC. The V and J genes are TRBV7-2 and TRBJ2-5; possible D gene TRBD1, 5 bases. Deletions cut 2 bases from V and 2 bases from J, with 9 bases between. Germline V gives CDR1 SGHTA, CDR2 FQGNSA. The CDR3 is made up of 14 amino acids.

The chain is built from TRBV4-1 and TRBJ2-7; 8 nucleotides line up with TRBD1. Unmatched junction bases numbered 5, after V lost 1 base and J lost 3 bases. This CDR3 contains 15 residues. From germline, CDR1 is MGHRA and CDR2 YSYEKL. CDR3 region: CASSQVTGQVYEQYF. DNA of the CDR3: TGCGCCAGCAGCCAAGTCACGGGACAGGTCTACGAGCAGTACTTC.

The rearrangement links TRBV20-1 to TRBJ1-4; D might be TRBD1 (5 bases). Trimming removed 7 bases at V and 7 bases at J, with 10 bases between. CDR1 is DFQATT, CDR2 SNEGSKA, per germline (reference sequence). The CDR3 loop spans 11 amino acids. The CDR3 nucleotides read TGCAGTGTAGGGGTTAGTGAAAAACTGTTTTTT. Residues: CSVGVSEKLFF.

The chain employs TRBV7-9 and TRBJ2-7; unclear D gene. The V end was cut by 7 bases, the J end by 4 bases, with 11 bases between. Germline lookup yields CDR1 SEHNR and CDR2 FQNEAQ (reference sequence). The CDR3 contains 12 residues. The DNA for the CDR3 is TGTGCCAGCACCCCCAGCGTTTACGAGCAGTACTTC. Protein: CASTPSVYEQYF.

This clone was observed a few times. The chain joins TRBV5-1 to TRBJ1-2; TRBD1 matches at 10 bases. This CDR3 has 18 residues. Unmatched junction bases numbered 16, after V lost 0 bases and J lost 8 bases. Per the germline V gene, CDR1 is SGHRS and CDR2 is YFSETQ. The CDR3 DNA reads TGCGCCAGCAGCTTGGGACCGAACGGAGGACAGGGGGGATACGGCTACACCTTC. Amino acids: CASSLGPNGGQGGYGYTF.

This rearrangement joins TRBV3-1 (or the pseudogene TRBV3-2) to TRBJ2-7; TRBD2 aligns across 15 bases. CDR1 is LGHDT, CDR2 YNNKEL, per germline (reference sequence). This CDR3 is built from 15 residues. Trimming removed 5 bases from V and 4 bases from J; junction bases left unmatched: 3. CDR3 bases: TGTGCCAGCAGCTCGGGACTAGCGGGGGGTTACGAGCAGTACTTC. Protein sequence: CASSSGLAGGYEQYF.

The gene calls are TRBV5-6 and TRBJ1-2, with a possible D match to TRBD1 (5 bases). Germline V gives CDR1 SGHDT, CDR2 YYEEEE. This CDR3 has 14 residues. Trimming left V 6 bases short and J 3 bases short, with 15 bases between. The CDR3, as DNA: TGTGCCAGCAACAGGTTAGGGGAGGACTATGGCTACACCTTC. Translation: CASNRLGEDYGYTF.

V and J are TRBV11-2 and TRBJ1-2, with 8 bases that match TRBD1. The CDR3 is 14 residues long. J gave up 7 bases and V 4 bases, and 8 bases lay outside the gene matches. CDR1 is SGHAT and CDR2 is FQNNGV in the germline V gene. The CDR3 here is CASSSIRGRRGYTF. The DNA for the CDR3 is TGTGCCAGCAGCTCAATCAGGGGGCGACGTGGCTACACCTTC.

The chain combines TRBV15 with TRBJ1-5; D not resolved. With 1 base removed from V and 0 bases from J, the gap between germline ends came to 7 bases. CDR1 and CDR2 from the germline V gene are LNHNV and YYDKDF (reference sequence). CDR3 size: 15 residues. The CDR3 region has the DNA TGTGCCACCAGCAGAGCCAGGAATAGCAATCAGCCCCAGCATTTT. It is translated as CATSRARNSNQPQHF.

The chain joins TRBV7-3 to TRBJ1-2; the D is unclear. The CDR3 covers 12 residues. CDR1 is SGHTA, CDR2 FQGTGA, per germline. V shed 1 base and J shed 4 bases, with 4 bases lying between them. CDR3 nucleotide sequence: TGTGCCAGCAGCTTAAACGGCTATGGCTACACCTTC. This encodes CASSLNGYGYTF.

The chain is built from TRBV5-4 and TRBJ1-3, with a possible D match to TRBD1 (5 bases). This CDR3 has 14 residues. V was cut by 4 bases and J by 2 bases, with 10 bases left in between. The germline gives CDR1 SGHNT, CDR2 YYREEE (reference sequence). CDR3 residues: CASSGGGTGNTIYF. The CDR3 DNA reads TGTGCCAGCAGCGGCGGGGGAACTGGAAACACCATATATTTT.

The chain combines TRBV19 with TRBJ2-5; D uncertain. CDR3 length equals 16 residues. Trimming pared 3 bases from V and 3 bases from J, leaving 17 bases between. Germline CDR1 is LNHDA and CDR2 is SQIVND (reference sequence). CDR3 sequence: CASSMRHGPPEETQYF. The CDR3 nucleotides are TGTGCCAGTAGTATGAGGCATGGCCCCCCCGAAGAGACCCAGTACTTC. Drawing the rest from reference TRBV19 and TRBJ2-5, the complete variable domain is DGGITQSPKYLFRKEGQNVTLSCEQNLNHDAMYWYRQDPGQGLRLIYYSQIVNDFQKGDIAEGYSVSREKKESFPLTVTSAQKNPTAFYLCASSMRHGPPEETQYFGPGTRLLVL.